The clone carrying this TCR beta chain was observed a handful of times. Its antigen is unknown. This sample is drawn from a study of glioma-infiltrating T cells. For the study at large: Samples included WHO grade II oligodendrogliomas or astrocytomas and initial-diagnosis grade IV glioblastomas.

The CDR3 spans 17 residues. V was clipped by 6 bases and J by 5 bases, with 26 bases between them. The germline V gene encodes CDR1 MNHEY and CDR2 SVGAGI. Study outcomes and limitations: Tissue-blood divergence was below expectation in non-neoplastic patients, above in gliomas. Very few CDR3 sequences were shared between tissue and blood. Signature shared blood CDR3 motifs were enriched in low-divergence and depleted in high-divergence patients.

Amplification of TCR alpha and beta CDR3 regions from RNA used iRepertoire nested multiplex PCR. In TCRdb, the multiplex PCR reads were re-called with MiXCR into one record per CDR3 protein. The profile shows about 380,000 distinct CDR3 sequences, 41% of them singletons. Sequencing input: glioma tissue, nonneoplastic brain tissue, or PBMCs (not recorded which). The clonotype was recovered from a human donor with low-grade glioma or glioblastoma, undergoing nonglioma brain surgery, or in good health (not recorded which). The gene calls are TRBV6-5 and TRBJ2-7; D remains ambiguous. CDR3 DNA: TGTGCCAGCAGCCCGCGCGAAGGAGCGACCTTTTGGGACGAGCAGTACTTC. Translating gives CASSPREGATFWDEQYF.